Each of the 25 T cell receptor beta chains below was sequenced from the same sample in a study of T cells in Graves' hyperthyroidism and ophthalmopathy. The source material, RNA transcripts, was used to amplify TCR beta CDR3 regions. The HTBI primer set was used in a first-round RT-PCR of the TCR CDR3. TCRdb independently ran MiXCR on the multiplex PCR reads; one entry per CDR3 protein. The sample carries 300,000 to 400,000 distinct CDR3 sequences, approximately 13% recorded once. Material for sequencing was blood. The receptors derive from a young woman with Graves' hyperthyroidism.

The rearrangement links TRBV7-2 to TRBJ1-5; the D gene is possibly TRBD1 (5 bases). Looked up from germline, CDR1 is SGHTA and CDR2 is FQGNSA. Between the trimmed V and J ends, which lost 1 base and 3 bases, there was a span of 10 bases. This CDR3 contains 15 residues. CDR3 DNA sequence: TGTGCCAGCAGCTTAGTCGGGACCTTCAATCAGCCCCAGCATTTT. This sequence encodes CASSLVGTFNQPQHF.

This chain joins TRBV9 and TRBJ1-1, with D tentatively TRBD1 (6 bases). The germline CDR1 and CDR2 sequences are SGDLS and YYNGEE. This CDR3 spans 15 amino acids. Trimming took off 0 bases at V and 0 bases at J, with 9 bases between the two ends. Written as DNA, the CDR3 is TGTGCCAGCAGCGTAGGAGGGACATTGAACACTGAAGCTTTCTTT. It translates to CASSVGGTLNTEAFF.

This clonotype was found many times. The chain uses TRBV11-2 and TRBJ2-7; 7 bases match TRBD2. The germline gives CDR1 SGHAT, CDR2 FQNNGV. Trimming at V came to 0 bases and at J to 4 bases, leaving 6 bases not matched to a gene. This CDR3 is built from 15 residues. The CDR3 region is CASSLDLPSGYEQYF. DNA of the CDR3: TGTGCCAGCAGCTTAGACCTCCCTAGCGGTTACGAGCAGTACTTC.

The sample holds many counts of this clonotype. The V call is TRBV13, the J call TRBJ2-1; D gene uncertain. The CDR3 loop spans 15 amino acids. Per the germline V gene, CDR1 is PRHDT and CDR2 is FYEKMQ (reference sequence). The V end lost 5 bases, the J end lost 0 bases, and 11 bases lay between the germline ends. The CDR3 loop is CASSQTASSYNEQFF. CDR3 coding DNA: TGTGCCAGCAGCCAGACTGCCAGCTCCTACAATGAGCAGTTCTTC.

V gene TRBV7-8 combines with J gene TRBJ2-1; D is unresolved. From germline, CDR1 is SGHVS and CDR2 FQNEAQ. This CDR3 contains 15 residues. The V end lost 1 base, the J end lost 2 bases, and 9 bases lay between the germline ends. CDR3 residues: CASSLEGIPYNEQFF. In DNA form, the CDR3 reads TGTGCCAGCAGCTTAGAAGGTATCCCCTACAATGAGCAGTTCTTC. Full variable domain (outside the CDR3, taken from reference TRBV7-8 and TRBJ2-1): GAGVSQSPRYKVAKRGQDVALRCDPISGHVSLFWYQQALGQGPEFLTYFQNEAQLDKSGLPSDRFFAERPEGSVSTLKIQRTQQEDSAVYLCASSLEGIPYNEQFFGPGTRLTVL.

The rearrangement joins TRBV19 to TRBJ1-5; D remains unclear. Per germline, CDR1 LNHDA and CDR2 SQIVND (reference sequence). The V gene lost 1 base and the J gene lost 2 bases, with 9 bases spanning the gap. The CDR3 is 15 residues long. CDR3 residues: CASSIVWLGNQPQHF. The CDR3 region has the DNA TGTGCCAGTAGTATAGTGTGGTTAGGCAATCAGCCCCAGCATTTT.

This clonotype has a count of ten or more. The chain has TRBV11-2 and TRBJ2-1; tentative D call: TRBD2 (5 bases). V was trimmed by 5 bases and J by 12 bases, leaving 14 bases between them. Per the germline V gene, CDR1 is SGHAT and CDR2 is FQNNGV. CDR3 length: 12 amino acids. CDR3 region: CASSTTSISQFF. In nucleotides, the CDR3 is TGTGCCAGCAGCACTACTAGTATCTCGCAGTTCTTC.

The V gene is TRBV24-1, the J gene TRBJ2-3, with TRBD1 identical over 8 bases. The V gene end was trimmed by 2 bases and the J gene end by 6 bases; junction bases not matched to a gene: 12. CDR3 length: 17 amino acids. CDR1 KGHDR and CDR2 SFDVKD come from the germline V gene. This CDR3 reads CATSDSQGATSLDTQYF. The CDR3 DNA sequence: TGTGCCACCAGTGATTCCCAGGGGGCGACATCTTTGGATACGCAGTATTTT.

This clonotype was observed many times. CDR3 region: CASSLVSTEAFF. Written as DNA, the CDR3 is TGTGCCAGCAGCTTGGTTTCCACTGAAGCTTTCTTT. The chain couples TRBV5-8 to TRBJ1-1; no clear D gene. The V gene lost 0 bases and the J gene lost 4 bases, with 4 bases spanning the gap. The CDR3 sequence is 12 residues long. CDR1 and CDR2 from the germline V gene are SGHTS and YDEGEE.

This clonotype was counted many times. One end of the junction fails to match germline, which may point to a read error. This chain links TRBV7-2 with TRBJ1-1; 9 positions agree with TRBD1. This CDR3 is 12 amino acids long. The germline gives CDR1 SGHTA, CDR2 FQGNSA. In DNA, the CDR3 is TGTGCCAGCAGCTTAGATGGGACAGGGCACGTCTTT. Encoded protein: CASSLDGTGHVF.

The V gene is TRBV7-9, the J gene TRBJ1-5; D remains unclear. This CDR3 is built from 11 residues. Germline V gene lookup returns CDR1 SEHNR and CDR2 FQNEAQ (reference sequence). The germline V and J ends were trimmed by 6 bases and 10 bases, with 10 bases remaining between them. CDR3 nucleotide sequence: TGTGCCAGCAGTGGGTTGGGCCCCCAGCATTTT. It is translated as CASSGLGPQHF. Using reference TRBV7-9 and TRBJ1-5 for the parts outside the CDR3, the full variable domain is DTGVSQNPRHKITKRGQNVTFRCDPISEHNRLYWYRQTLGQGPEFLTYFQNEAQLEKSRLLSDRFSAERPKGSFSTLEIQRTEQGDSAMYLCASSGLGPQHFGDGTRLSIL.

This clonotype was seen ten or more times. The CDR3 spells CATSDPNGQRLETQYF. CDR3 nucleotides: TGTGCCACCAGTGATCCCAACGGGCAGCGGCTGGAGACCCAGTACTTC. V is TRBV24-1 and J is TRBJ2-5; perhaps TRBD2 as D (5 bases). Germline V gene sequence: CDR1 KGHDR, CDR2 SFDVKD. Between the trimmed V and J ends, which lost 3 bases and 5 bases, there was a span of 18 bases. The CDR3 covers 16 residues.

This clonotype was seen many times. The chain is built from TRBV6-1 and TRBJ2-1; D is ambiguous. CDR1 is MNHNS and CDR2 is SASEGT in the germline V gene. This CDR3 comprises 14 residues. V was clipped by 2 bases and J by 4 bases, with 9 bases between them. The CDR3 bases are TGTGCCAGCAGTGAACATGGCGGTTACAATGAGCAGTTCTTC. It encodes CASSEHGGYNEQFF.

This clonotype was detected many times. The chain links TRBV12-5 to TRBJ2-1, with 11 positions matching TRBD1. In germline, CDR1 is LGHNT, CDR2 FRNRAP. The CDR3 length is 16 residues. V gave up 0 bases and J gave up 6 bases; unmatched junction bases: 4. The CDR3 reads CASGLVGTGGFNEQFF. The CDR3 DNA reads TGTGCTAGTGGTTTGGTAGGGACAGGGGGTTTCAATGAGCAGTTCTTC.

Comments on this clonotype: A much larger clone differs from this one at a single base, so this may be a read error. Written as DNA, the CDR3 is TGCAGTGTTACCGGGACTAGCGGTTTCACAGATACGCAGTATTTT. This sequence encodes CSVTGTSGFTDTQYF. The rearrangement uses TRBV20-1 and TRBJ2-3; 11 bases line up with TRBD2. CDR3 length: 15 amino acids. Germline CDR1 DFQATT, CDR2 SNEGSKA (reference sequence). V trimming: 7 bases; J trimming: 2 bases; junction bases outside the gene matches: 8.

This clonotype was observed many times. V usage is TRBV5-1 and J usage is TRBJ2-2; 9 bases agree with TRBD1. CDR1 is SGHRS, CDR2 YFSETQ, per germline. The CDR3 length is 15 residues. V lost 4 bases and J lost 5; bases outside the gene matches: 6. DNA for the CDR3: TGCGCCAGCAGCCCAACCGGGACAGGGACCGGGGAGCTGTTTTTT. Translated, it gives CASSPTGTGTGELFF.

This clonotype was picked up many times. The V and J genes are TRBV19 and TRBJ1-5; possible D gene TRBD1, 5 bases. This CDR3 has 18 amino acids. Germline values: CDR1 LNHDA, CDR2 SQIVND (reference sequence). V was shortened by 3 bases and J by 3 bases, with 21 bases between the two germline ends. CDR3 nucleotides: TGTGCCAGTAGTATTGGCCTAAGGACACAAGAGAACAATCAGCCCCAGCATTTT. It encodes CASSIGLRTQENNQPQHF.

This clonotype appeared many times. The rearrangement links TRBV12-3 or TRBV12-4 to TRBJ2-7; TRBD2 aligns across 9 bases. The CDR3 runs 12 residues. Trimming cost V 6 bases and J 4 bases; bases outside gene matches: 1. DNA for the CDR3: TGTGCCAGCAGGGGACTAGCTTACGAGCAGTACTTC. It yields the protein CASRGLAYEQYF.

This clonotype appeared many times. The CDR3 DNA reads TGTGCCAGCAGTTCGGGGCGTTCAGGAAACACCATATATTTT. This sequence encodes CASSSGRSGNTIYF. The chain has TRBV6-1 and TRBJ1-3; D perhaps matches TRBD1 (5 bases). Trimming removed 5 bases at V and 4 bases at J, with 12 bases between. This CDR3 is 14 amino acids long. The germline V gene has CDR1 MNHNS and CDR2 SASEGT.

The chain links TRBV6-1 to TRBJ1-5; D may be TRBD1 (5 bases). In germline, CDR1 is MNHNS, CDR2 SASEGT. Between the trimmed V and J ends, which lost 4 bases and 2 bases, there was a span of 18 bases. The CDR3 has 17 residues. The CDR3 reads CASSGEVAGGRNQPQHF. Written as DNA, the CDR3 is TGTGCCAGCAGTGGTGAAGTTGCCGGGGGTCGCAATCAGCCCCAGCATTTT.

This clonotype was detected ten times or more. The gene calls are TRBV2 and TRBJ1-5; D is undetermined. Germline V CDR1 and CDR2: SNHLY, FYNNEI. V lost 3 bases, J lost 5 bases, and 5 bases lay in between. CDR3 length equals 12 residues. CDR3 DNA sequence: TGTGCCAGCAGTGATGGGTATCAGCCCCAGCATTTT. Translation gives CASSDGYQPQHF.

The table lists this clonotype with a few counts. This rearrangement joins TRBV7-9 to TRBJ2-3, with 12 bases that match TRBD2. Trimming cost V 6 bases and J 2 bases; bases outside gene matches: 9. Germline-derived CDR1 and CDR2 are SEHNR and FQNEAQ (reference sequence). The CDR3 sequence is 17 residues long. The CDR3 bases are TGTGCCAGCAGGTATTCTTGGACTAGCGGGGACACAGATACGCAGTATTTT. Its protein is CASRYSWTSGDTDTQYF.

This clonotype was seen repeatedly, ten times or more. This CDR3 is CASSLPSGGALNTGELFF. Here the CDR3 DNA reads TGTGCCAGCAGCTTACCCTCAGGGGGAGCGCTGAACACCGGGGAGCTGTTTTTT. This chain links TRBV7-2 with TRBJ2-2, with 7 bases matching TRBD1. CDR1 SGHTA and CDR2 FQGNSA come from the germline V gene. The CDR3 is 18 residues long. The junction had 10 bases not matched to a gene; V was cut back by 2 bases and J by 1 base.

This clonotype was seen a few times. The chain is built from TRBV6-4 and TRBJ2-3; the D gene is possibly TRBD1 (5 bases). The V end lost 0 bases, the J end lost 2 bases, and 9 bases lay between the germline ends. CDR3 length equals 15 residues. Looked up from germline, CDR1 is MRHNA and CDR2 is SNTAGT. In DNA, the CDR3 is TGTGCCAGCAGTGACTCGAGACAGTCCACAGATACGCAGTATTTT. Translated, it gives CASSDSRQSTDTQYF.

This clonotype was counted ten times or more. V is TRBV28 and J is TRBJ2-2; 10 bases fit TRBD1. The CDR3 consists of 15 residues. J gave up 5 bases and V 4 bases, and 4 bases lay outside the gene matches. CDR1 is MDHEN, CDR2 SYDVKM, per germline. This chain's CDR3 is CASSSGGQGTGELFF. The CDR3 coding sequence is TGTGCCAGCAGTTCTGGGGGACAGGGGACCGGGGAGCTGTTTTTT.